Listed below are T cell receptor beta chains from one sample, sequenced in a study of human T cells and chemical hapten exposure. TCRdb fed the RACE reads into MiXCR, producing one record per CDR3 protein. The table has a few hundred thousand distinct CDR3 sequences, more than 4.5% seen once. This material consisted of whole blood, taken in connection with sensitization to the hapten diphenylcyclopropenone (DPC). The receptors shown here come from a woman between 45 and 65 years old with alopecia areata. Some clones in this sample may be carry-over from other donors' samples. Both conserved end residues are part of each CDR3. The D gene is left open where the match is weak. A clone size is listed for some rows: how often the clone was seen (once, few, many), or a class if it is expanded.

clone_size j_call cdr3_length v_call d_call cdr3_aa cdr3_nt
many TRBJ1-1 14 TRBV29-1 . CSVELSDTNTEAFF TGCAGCGTTGAGTTATCGGATACGAACACTGAAGCTTTCTTT
few TRBJ1-1 13 TRBV20-1 . CSASGAANTEAFF TGCAGTGCCAGCGGGGCAGCCAACACTGAAGCTTTCTTT
many TRBJ1-2 11 TRBV27 . CASTNLYGYTF TGTGCCAGCACCAACCTCTATGGCTACACCTTC
. TRBJ2-7 14 TRBV7-9 . CASSFGSGPYEQYF TGTGCCAGCAGCTTTGGTAGCGGACCCTACGAGCAGTACTTC
few TRBJ2-1 16 TRBV3-1 TRBD2 CASSQPTGLANNEQFF TGTGCCAGCAGCCAACCCACGGGACTAGCCAACAATGAGCAGTTCTTC
many TRBJ1-1 15 TRBV28 . CASSFGQGRGAEAFF TGTGCCAGCAGTTTCGGCCAGGGGAGAGGTGCTGAAGCTTTCTTT
many TRBJ2-7 12 TRBV14 . CASSQDWREQYF TGTGCCAGCAGCCAAGATTGGAGGGAGCAGTACTTC
. TRBJ1-5 17 TRBV6-5 TRBD1 CASSPARDRDPNQPQHF TGTGCCAGCAGTCCTGCCCGGGACAGGGATCCCAATCAGCCCCAGCATTTT
. TRBJ2-3 15 TRBV4-2 TRBD1 CASSQEGQNTDTQYF TGTGCCAGCAGCCAAGAGGGACAGAACACAGATACGCAGTATTTT
few TRBJ2-5 15 TRBV9 TRBD2 CASSSTSGAQETQYF TGTGCCAGCAGCTCGACTAGCGGGGCACAAGAGACCCAGTACTTC
. TRBJ2-5 14 TRBV29-1 TRBD1 CSVPGTGEGETQYF TGCAGCGTTCCCGGGACAGGAGAGGGGGAGACCCAGTACTTC
many TRBJ2-5 13 TRBV21-1 . CASRGTGKETQYF TGTGCCAGCAGAGGAACCGGGAAAGAGACCCAGTACTTC
many TRBJ2-5 14 TRBV14 . CASSQNKGPETQYF TGTGCCAGCAGCCAAAATAAGGGGCCAGAGACCCAGTACTTC
. TRBJ1-1 14 TRBV12-3/TRBV12-4 TRBD1 CASSLDRGLTEAFF TGTGCCAGCAGCCTGGACAGGGGGCTGACTGAAGCTTTCTTT
many TRBJ1-1 15 TRBV3-1 TRBD1 CASIHAGTGGTEAFF TGTGCCAGCATTCACGCCGGGACAGGGGGCACTGAAGCTTTCTTT
many TRBJ2-7 13 TRBV20-1 . CSAPNPSSYEQYF TGCAGTGCCCCGAACCCAAGCTCCTACGAGCAGTACTTC
many TRBJ2-1 19 TRBV5-1 TRBD2 CASSLNPPTSGGPYNEQFF TGCGCCAGCAGCTTGAATCCCCCGACTAGCGGGGGGCCGTACAATGAGCAGTTCTTC
many TRBJ2-2 15 TRBV27 TRBD1 CASRRDRENTGELFF TGTGCCAGCAGGCGCGACAGGGAGAACACCGGGGAGCTGTTTTTT
few TRBJ1-4 12 TRBV7-9 . CASSPLEEKLFF TGTGCCAGCAGCCCCCTGGAAGAAAAACTGTTTTTT
few TRBJ2-7 17 TRBV4-2 . CASSPNPPTGFVYEQYF TGTGCCAGCAGCCCGAATCCCCCGACAGGTTTCGTCTACGAGCAGTACTTC
few TRBJ2-4 20 TRBV12-3/TRBV12-4 TRBD1 CASSSWTGHRWGAAKNIQYF TGTGCCAGCAGTTCTTGGACAGGGCATCGTTGGGGCGCGGCCAAAAACATTCAGTACTTC
few TRBJ1-5 14 TRBV2 . CASRTGLSNQPQHF TGTGCCAGCAGAACGGGGCTTAGCAATCAGCCCCAGCATTTT
many TRBJ2-1 16 TRBV29-1 TRBD2 CSGAAHSGSHDNEQFF TGCAGCGGCGCCGCGCACAGCGGGAGTCATGATAATGAGCAGTTCTTC
many TRBJ2-1 13 TRBV7-9 . CASSLRGRHEQFF TGTGCCAGCAGCTTAAGAGGGCGGCATGAGCAGTTCTTC
few TRBJ2-7 13 TRBV28 . CASEAGQSYEQYF TGTGCCAGCGAGGCGGGACAGTCCTACGAGCAGTACTTC
many TRBJ1-2 12 TRBV6-5 . CASRSWSGGYTF TGTGCCAGCAGATCCTGGAGTGGTGGCTACACCTTC
. TRBJ1-1 15 TRBV7-2 . CASSFLAGANTEAFF TGTGCCAGCAGCTTTCTGGCAGGGGCCAACACTGAAGCTTTCTTT
many TRBJ1-5 15 TRBV7-9 TRBD1 CASSPGTGFDQPQHF TGTGCCAGCAGCCCCGGGACAGGGTTCGATCAGCCCCAGCATTTT
many TRBJ2-3 14 TRBV18 . CASSPRSSTDTQYF TGTGCCAGCAGTCCGAGGTCTAGCACAGATACGCAGTATTTT
few TRBJ1-2 15 TRBV7-9 TRBD1 CASSSRDRGPNGYTF TGTGCCAGCAGCTCTAGGGACAGGGGGCCGAATGGCTACACCTTC
. TRBJ2-5 16 TRBV27 TRBD2 CASSLGAGGGQETQYF TGTGCCAGCAGTTTGGGGGCGGGGGGCGGACAAGAGACCCAGTACTTC
few TRBJ2-7 15 TRBV6-1 TRBD1 CASLIPGQGKNEQYF TGTGCCAGCCTAATACCGGGACAGGGGAAGAACGAGCAGTACTTC
few TRBJ2-1 14 TRBV6-5 . CASRKMAGHNEQFF TGTGCCAGCCGTAAAATGGCAGGGCACAATGAGCAGTTCTTC
. TRBJ1-5 15 TRBV6-1 TRBD1 CASRYQDRGNQPQHF TGTGCCAGCAGGTACCAGGACAGGGGAAATCAGCCCCAGCATTTT
many TRBJ2-5 12 TRBV2 . CASSLQQETQYF TGTGCCAGCAGTCTACAGCAAGAGACCCAGTACTTC
many TRBJ2-1 15 TRBV7-9 TRBD1 CASSSPGQGVNEQFF TGTGCCAGCAGCTCCCCGGGACAGGGGGTGAATGAGCAGTTCTTC
many TRBJ2-1 13 TRBV7-2 . CASSPRNVNEQFF TGTGCCAGCAGCCCCCGCAACGTCAATGAGCAGTTCTTC
many TRBJ2-7 14 TRBV20-1 . CSAIRRDLSYEQYF TGCAGTGCTATTCGCAGGGACCTCTCCTACGAGCAGTACTTC
. TRBJ1-2 16 TRBV9 . CASSVARDGANYGYTF TGTGCCAGCAGCGTAGCTAGGGACGGAGCTAACTATGGCTACACCTTC
few TRBJ2-3 15 TRBV4-1 . CASSQDRGVSDTQYF TGCGCCAGCAGCCAAGACAGGGGGGTTAGCGATACGCAGTATTTT
many TRBJ2-7 13 TRBV6-2/TRBV6-3 . CASSDPGPHLQYF TGTGCCAGCAGTGACCCGGGACCTCACCTGCAGTACTTC
many TRBJ2-3 19 TRBV5-1 TRBD2 CASSSNPGTSFSSTDTQYF TGCGCCAGCAGCTCCAACCCCGGGACTAGCTTCTCTAGCACAGATACGCAGTATTTT
many TRBJ1-6 15 TRBV7-8 . CASSPSVLYNSPLHF TGTGCCAGCAGCCCCTCAGTTCTATATAATTCACCCCTCCACTTT
many TRBJ2-2 15 TRBV11-2 . CASSLEGIYTGELFF TGTGCCAGCAGCTTAGAGGGCATCTACACCGGGGAGCTGTTTTTT